A selection of T cell receptor beta chains follows, all from one sample in a study of shared clonotypes between healthy human individuals. Data came from immunoSEQ multiplex PCR; TCRdb stores just in-frame clones and leaves some out. The sample yields roughly 2.6 million clones, 90% to 95% seen once. Material: naive CD4+ T cells sorted from blood. These receptors were obtained from a man younger than 35 in good health. Both conserved end residues are part of each CDR3.

CDR3aa: CASSFVAGGYNEQFF; j_gene: TRBJ2-1; len: 15; v_gene: TRBV5-1
CDR3aa: CASSVGGPGDSNYGYTF; j_gene: TRBJ1-2; len: 17; v_gene: TRBV9
CDR3aa: CASSRGTVIGYEQYF; j_gene: TRBJ2-7; len: 15; v_gene: TRBV6-5
CDR3aa: CASSETLGHQPQHF; j_gene: TRBJ1-5; len: 14; v_gene: TRBV6-4
CDR3aa: CASSLEGTRNRYEQYF; j_gene: TRBJ2-7; len: 16; v_gene: TRBV7-8
CDR3aa: CASSPGWRVINTEAFF; j_gene: TRBJ1-1; len: 16; v_gene: TRBV27
CDR3aa: CASSLAVRDEQYF; j_gene: TRBJ2-7; len: 13; v_gene: TRBV7-8
CDR3aa: CASSLDPGGGQPQHF; j_gene: TRBJ1-5; len: 15; v_gene: TRBV11-2
CDR3aa: CASSPSGGYGYTF; j_gene: TRBJ1-2; len: 13; v_gene: TRBV18
CDR3aa: CASSESRAEEMNTEAFF; j_gene: TRBJ1-1; len: 17; v_gene: TRBV10-1
CDR3aa: CASSLLTVNTEAFF; j_gene: TRBJ1-1; len: 14; v_gene: TRBV28
CDR3aa: CASSFRGLAEAFF; j_gene: TRBJ1-1; len: 13; v_gene: TRBV7-9
CDR3aa: CAWQLQGSSYEQYF; j_gene: TRBJ2-7; len: 14; v_gene: TRBV30
CDR3aa: CASSRRQGGSGELFF; j_gene: TRBJ2-2; len: 15; v_gene: TRBV7-9
CDR3aa: CASSLGQGSSGANVLTF; j_gene: TRBJ2-6; len: 17; v_gene: TRBV7-3
CDR3aa: CAISDWDRNEKLFF; j_gene: TRBJ1-4; len: 14; v_gene: TRBV10-3
CDR3aa: CASSVGPTGGNSPLHF; j_gene: TRBJ1-6; len: 16; v_gene: TRBV9
CDR3aa: CASSIGGTGINQPQHF; j_gene: TRBJ1-5; len: 16; v_gene: TRBV19
CDR3aa: CASRKKSGTGTETQYF; j_gene: TRBJ2-5; len: 16; v_gene: TRBV2
CDR3aa: CASSLGTTEAFF; j_gene: TRBJ1-1; len: 12; v_gene: TRBV16
CDR3aa: CASRGLAGDPPYEQYF; j_gene: TRBJ2-7; len: 16; v_gene: TRBV4-1
CDR3aa: CASSLGTGWTEQYF; j_gene: TRBJ2-7; len: 14; v_gene: TRBV5-1
CDR3aa: CASSPLTAATDTQYF; j_gene: TRBJ2-3; len: 15; v_gene: TRBV18
CDR3aa: CASSLRDRAPRGNTIYF; j_gene: TRBJ1-3; len: 17; v_gene: TRBV27
CDR3aa: CASRDWPDTQYF; j_gene: TRBJ2-3; len: 12; v_gene: TRBV2
CDR3aa: CASSFTGSYEQYF; j_gene: TRBJ2-7; len: 13; v_gene: TRBV7-2
CDR3aa: CASSVIRDRNSPLHF; j_gene: TRBJ1-6; len: 15; v_gene: TRBV7-8
CDR3aa: CASSLRTSGRRLDTGELFF; j_gene: TRBJ2-2; len: 19; v_gene: TRBV7-2
CDR3aa: CASSLGQLNTGELFF; j_gene: TRBJ2-2; len: 15; v_gene: TRBV5-1
CDR3aa: CASRHTRDRTFPLHF; j_gene: TRBJ1-6; len: 15; v_gene: TRBV7-2
CDR3aa: CAISVWGSNYGYTF; j_gene: TRBJ1-2; len: 14; v_gene: TRBV10-3
CDR3aa: CASGGAAEAFF; j_gene: TRBJ1-1; len: 11; v_gene: TRBV2
CDR3aa: CASTSTFRGRAFF; j_gene: TRBJ1-1; len: 13; v_gene: TRBV27
CDR3aa: CASSLLKSNPPGELFF; j_gene: TRBJ2-2; len: 16; v_gene: TRBV7-7
CDR3aa: CASSLLGLSGEQYF; j_gene: NA; len: 14; v_gene: TRBV5-6
CDR3aa: CASSGGRTYYEQYF; j_gene: TRBJ2-7; len: 14; v_gene: TRBV19
CDR3aa: CASSLVQGATEAFF; j_gene: TRBJ1-1; len: 14; v_gene: TRBV7-8
CDR3aa: CASSRGTSGGSYNEQFF; j_gene: TRBJ2-1; len: 17; v_gene: TRBV5-4
CDR3aa: CAWRQGKDTQYF; j_gene: TRBJ2-3; len: 12; v_gene: TRBV30
CDR3aa: CASSLMALNTGELFF; j_gene: TRBJ2-2; len: 15; v_gene: TRBV25-1
CDR3aa: CATSRVGILLAENNEQFF; j_gene: TRBJ2-1; len: 18; v_gene: TRBV15
CDR3aa: CASSSTLLTKLFF; j_gene: TRBJ1-4; len: 13; v_gene: TRBV4-1
CDR3aa: CASSQEQGVGTGELFF; j_gene: TRBJ2-2; len: 16; v_gene: TRBV4-2
CDR3aa: CSVFRPGQGRYEQFF; j_gene: TRBJ2-1; len: 15; v_gene: TRBV29-1
CDR3aa: CASSMNPDTQYF; j_gene: TRBJ2-3; len: 12; v_gene: TRBV18
CDR3aa: CASSLRGGGARIYEQYF; j_gene: TRBJ2-7; len: 17; v_gene: TRBV27
CDR3aa: CASSPVELGQGYVEQYF; j_gene: TRBJ2-7; len: 17; v_gene: TRBV18
CDR3aa: CASQSGLAGDEQFF; j_gene: TRBJ2-1; len: 14; v_gene: TRBV5-1
CDR3aa: CASSEAGQGATPLHF; j_gene: TRBJ1-6; len: 15; v_gene: TRBV10-1
CDR3aa: CASSSQEGYEQYF; j_gene: TRBJ2-7; len: 13; v_gene: TRBV5-1
CDR3aa: CASSFGPGQFF; j_gene: TRBJ2-1; len: 11; v_gene: TRBV7-8